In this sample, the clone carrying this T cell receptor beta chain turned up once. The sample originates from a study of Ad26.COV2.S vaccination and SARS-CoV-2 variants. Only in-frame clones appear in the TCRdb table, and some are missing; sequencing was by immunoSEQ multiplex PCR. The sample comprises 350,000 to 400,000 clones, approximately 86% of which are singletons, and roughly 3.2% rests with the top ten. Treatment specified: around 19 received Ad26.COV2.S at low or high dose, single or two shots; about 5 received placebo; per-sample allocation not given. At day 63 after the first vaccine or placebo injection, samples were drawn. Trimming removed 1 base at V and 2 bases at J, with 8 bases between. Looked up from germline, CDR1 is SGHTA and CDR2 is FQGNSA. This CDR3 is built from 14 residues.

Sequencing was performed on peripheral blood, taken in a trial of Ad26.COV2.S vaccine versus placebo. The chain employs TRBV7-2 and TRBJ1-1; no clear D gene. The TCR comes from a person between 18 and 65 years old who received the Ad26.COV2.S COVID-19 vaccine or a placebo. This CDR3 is CASSLESTNTEAFF. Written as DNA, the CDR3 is TGTGCCAGCAGCTTAGAGTCTACTAACACTGAAGCTTTCTTT.